The present entry profiles one T cell receptor beta chain with its context. Its antigen is still unknown. The sample is drawn from a study of CD8+ T cells in alopecia areata. Turning to the study itself: Each of the treated patients was given oral tofacitinib, 5 to 10 mg twice daily, for moderate-to-severe alopecia areata. Scoring of treated patients' severity used the percentage of affected scalp area.

Trimming took off 7 bases at V and 2 bases at J, with 15 bases between the two ends. The CDR3 contains 15 residues. The treatment: oral pan-JAK inhibitor, 5-10 mg twice daily. Researchers picked out CD4+ and CD8+ T cells from PBMCs by sorting. Findings and limits, study-wide: A large proportion of expanded lesional clones were detected persisting in scalp and blood during tofacitinib.

cDNA serving as the sequencing template came from extracted, reverse transcribed RNA. Using immunoSEQ multiplex PCR, the repertoire was profiled, and TCRdb retains in-frame clones only, with some absent. This sample has 100,000 to 120,000 clones, with 50% to 65% found just once. This chain joins TRBV23-1 and TRBJ2-4; D gene unclear. TRBV23-1 is assigned to the ORF class and has an uncertain function. The specimen comprised CD4+ T cells sorted from blood, sampled at week 24, from a patient treated with tofacitinib. This clonotype was sampled from a human donor with alopecia areata. The CDR3: CASTPRMRTKNIQYF. In DNA, the CDR3 is TGCGCCAGCACCCCAAGGATGAGAACCAAAAACATTCAGTACTTC.